A selection of T cell receptor beta chains follows, all from one sample in a study of response to subunit inactivated influenza vaccine. MiXCR, applied by TCRdb to the RT-PCR reads, yields one record per CDR3 protein. The table includes 590,000 or so distinct CDR3 sequences, approximately 14% detected once. This specimen was PBMCs from blood, taken around 14 days before vaccination. The receptors originated from a man in his forties or fifties who received an inactivated influenza vaccine. Both conserved end residues are part of each CDR3. The D gene is left open where the match is weak. Expanded clones are given a class, and other clones once, few, many or no size at all.

abundance	v_gene	j_gene	d_gene	CDR3nt	CDR3aa
few	TRBV20-1	TRBJ2-2	.	TGCAGTGCTAGAGATCACTCCGGGAGTAGCACCGGGGAGCTGTTTTTT	CSARDHSGSSTGELFF
.	TRBV9	TRBJ2-3	.	TGTGCCAGCAGCGTAGTAGGCTCCCTTAGCACAGATACGCAGTATTTT	CASSVVGSLSTDTQYF
.	TRBV11-1	TRBJ1-3	.	TGTGCCAGCAGCCCACCGTGGGGGCAGACGAGCTCTGGAAACACCATATATTTT	CASSPPWGQTSSGNTIYF
.	TRBV29-1	TRBJ2-3	.	TGCAGCATTAGCGCCCTGTACACAGATACGCAGTATTTT	CSISALYTDTQYF
.	TRBV20-1	TRBJ2-1	TRBD2	TGCAGTGCCAGCGGGGCGCACAATGAGCAGTTCTTC	CSASGAHNEQFF
many	TRBV7-9	TRBJ2-1	TRBD2	TGTGCCAGCAGCTCAGGGGGACTAGCTGCTGAGCAGTTCTTC	CASSSGGLAAEQFF
.	TRBV12-3/TRBV12-4	TRBJ2-5	.	TGTGCCAGCAGCACACAGAATCAAGAGACCCAGTACTTC	CASSTQNQETQYF
.	TRBV30	TRBJ1-1	.	TGTGCCGGCGATACCGGGACGGCGAACACTGAAGCTTTCTTT	CAGDTGTANTEAFF
many	TRBV10-3	TRBJ2-1	TRBD2	TGTGCCATCACCGGAATAGCGGGGGGGTACAATGAGCAGTTCTTC	CAITGIAGGYNEQFF
.	TRBV4-3	TRBJ2-1	.	TGCGCCAGCAGCCAAGAACGCGGGGTTGGTGAGCAGTTCTTC	CASSQERGVGEQFF
.	TRBV21-1	TRBJ2-2	.	TGTGCCAGCGGGGGCGGGGTTGACACCGGGGAGCTGTTTTTT	CASGGGVDTGELFF
few	TRBV7-2	TRBJ2-5	.	TGTGCCAGCAGCTTAGTACAGGGCTATGAGACCCAGTACTTC	CASSLVQGYETQYF
.	TRBV7-9	TRBJ2-1	TRBD1	TGTGCCAGCAGCCCACATCCCCAACAGGGGTGGAATGAGCAGTTCTTC	CASSPHPQQGWNEQFF
.	TRBV29-1	TRBJ2-1	TRBD2	TGCAGCGTTGAGGAGGTCGGGAGGGCCAATGAGCAGTTCTTC	CSVEEVGRANEQFF
few	TRBV27	TRBJ1-2	TRBD1	TGTGCCAGCACGCCCCTAGGGACAGGGATGGGGGGCTACACCTTC	CASTPLGTGMGGYTF
once	TRBV27	TRBJ2-1	TRBD2	TGTGCCAGCAGTCTCGGGACTAGCGGGGTTGAGCAGTTCTTC	CASSLGTSGVEQFF
many	TRBV7-2	TRBJ2-1	TRBD2	TGTGCCAGCAGTTCCTTAGCGGGAGTCTACAATGAGCAGTTCTTC	CASSSLAGVYNEQFF
.	TRBV12-3/TRBV12-4	TRBJ2-1	.	TGTGCCAGCAGTGACACTGGCGGGGTTCCTGAGCAGTTCTTC	CASSDTGGVPEQFF
few	TRBV6-1	TRBJ1-5	.	TGTGCCAGCAGGAGGGACGGAGCGGTTAGCAATCAGCCCCAGCATTTT	CASRRDGAVSNQPQHF
.	TRBV7-9	TRBJ2-3	.	TGTGCCAGTGTTTGGGGTAGCACAGATACGCAGTATTTT	CASVWGSTDTQYF
few	TRBV5-1	TRBJ2-1	.	TGCGCCAGCAGCTTGGGAGTTAACCTCCTTTACAATGAGCAGTTCTTC	CASSLGVNLLYNEQFF
few	TRBV4-2	TRBJ2-3	TRBD2	TGTGCCAGCAGCCAAGACGCTTGGCGGGGGGCCTTGCATTTT	CASSQDAWRGALHF
many	TRBV25-1	TRBJ2-3	TRBD1	TGTGCCAGCAGAGGAATTGGGACAGGGAGCACAGATACGCAGTATTTT	CASRGIGTGSTDTQYF
few	TRBV5-1	TRBJ2-5	TRBD2	TGCGCCAGCAGCGAGAGACTAGCGGGGGGATTCCAAGAGACCCAGTACTTC	CASSERLAGGFQETQYF
.	TRBV6-2/TRBV6-3	TRBJ2-7	.	TGTGCCAGCAGTTACTCGATCGTGGTCGAGCAGTACTTC	CASSYSIVVEQYF
few	TRBV3-1	TRBJ2-1	.	TGTGCCAGCAGCCTTAGGGTTGGTGGCAATGAGCAGTTCTTC	CASSLRVGGNEQFF
.	TRBV7-6	TRBJ1-1	.	TGTGCCAGCAGCTCCTGGACGAGGGTCGCTTTCTTT	CASSSWTRVAFF
few	TRBV5-1	TRBJ1-6	TRBD1	TGCGCCAGCAGCTTGGAGGTGACAGGGACTTCACCCCTCCACTTT	CASSLEVTGTSPLHF
.	TRBV5-5	TRBJ2-7	TRBD1	TGTGCCAGCAGCCCCGAGGGGGCTGGCGAGCAGTACTTC	CASSPEGAGEQYF
.	TRBV20-1	TRBJ2-5	.	TGCAGTGCTAGAGATAAAGGGACCACCTCTTCAACCCAGTACTTC	CSARDKGTTSSTQYF
few	TRBV20-1	TRBJ2-2	.	TGCAGTGCTAGGCCTGGTGTGGGCAGCCTGAACACCGGGGAGCTGTTTTTT	CSARPGVGSLNTGELFF
.	TRBV28	TRBJ2-2	.	TGTGCCAGCAGTTCCTCCTGGGGCACCGGGGAGCTGTTTTTT	CASSSSWGTGELFF
.	TRBV29-1	TRBJ2-4	TRBD2	TGCAGCGTTGTCGGCAGACTAGCCAAAACCATTCAGTACTTC	CSVVGRLAKTIQYF
few	TRBV18	TRBJ1-1	.	TGTGCCAGCTCACCAGGGGCAGCGGGGGCTTTCTTT	CASSPGAAGAFF
.	TRBV2	TRBJ1-5	.	TGTGCCAGCCAGACTCGGGTTACTCAGCCCCAGCATTTT	CASQTRVTQPQHF